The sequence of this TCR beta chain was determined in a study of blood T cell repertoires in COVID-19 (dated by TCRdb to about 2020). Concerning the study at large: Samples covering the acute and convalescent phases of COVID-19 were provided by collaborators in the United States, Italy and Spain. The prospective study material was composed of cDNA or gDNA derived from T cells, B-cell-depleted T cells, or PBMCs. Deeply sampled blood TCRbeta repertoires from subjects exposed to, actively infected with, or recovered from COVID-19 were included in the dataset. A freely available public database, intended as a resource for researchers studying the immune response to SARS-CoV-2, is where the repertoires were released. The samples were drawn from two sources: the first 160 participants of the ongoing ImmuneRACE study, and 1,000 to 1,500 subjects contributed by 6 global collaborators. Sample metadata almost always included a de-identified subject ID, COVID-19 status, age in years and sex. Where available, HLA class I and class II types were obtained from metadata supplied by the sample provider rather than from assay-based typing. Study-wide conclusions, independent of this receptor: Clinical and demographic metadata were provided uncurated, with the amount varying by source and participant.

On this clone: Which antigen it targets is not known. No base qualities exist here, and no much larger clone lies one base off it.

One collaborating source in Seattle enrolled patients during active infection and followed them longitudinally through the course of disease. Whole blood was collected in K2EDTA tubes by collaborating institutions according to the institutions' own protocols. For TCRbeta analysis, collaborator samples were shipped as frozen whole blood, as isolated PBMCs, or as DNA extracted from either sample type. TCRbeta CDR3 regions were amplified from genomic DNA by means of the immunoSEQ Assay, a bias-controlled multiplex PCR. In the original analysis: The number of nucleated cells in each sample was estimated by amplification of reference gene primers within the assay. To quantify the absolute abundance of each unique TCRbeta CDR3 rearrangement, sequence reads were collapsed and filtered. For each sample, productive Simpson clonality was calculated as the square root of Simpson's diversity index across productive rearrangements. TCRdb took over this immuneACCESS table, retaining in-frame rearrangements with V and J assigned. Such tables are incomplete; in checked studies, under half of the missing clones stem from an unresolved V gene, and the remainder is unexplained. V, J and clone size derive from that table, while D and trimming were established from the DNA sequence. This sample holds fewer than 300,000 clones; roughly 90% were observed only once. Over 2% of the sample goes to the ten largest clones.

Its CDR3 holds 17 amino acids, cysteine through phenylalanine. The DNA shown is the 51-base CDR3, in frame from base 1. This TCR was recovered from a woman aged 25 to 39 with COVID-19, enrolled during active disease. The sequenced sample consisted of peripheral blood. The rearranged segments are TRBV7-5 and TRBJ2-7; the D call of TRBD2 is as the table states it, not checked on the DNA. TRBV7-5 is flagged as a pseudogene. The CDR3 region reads CVRSLAVGGRRNYEQYF. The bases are TGTGTCAGAAGCTTAGCAGTCGGCGGGAGAAGGAACTACGAGCAGTACTTC.